One and the same sample provided the 31 T cell receptor beta chains below, sequenced in a study of regulatory T cells in long-lasting Graves disease. Building the TCR beta libraries relied on iRepertoire HTBI primers, and CDR3 regions underwent Arm-PCR. TCRdb reprocessed the multiplex PCR reads via MiXCR and lists one record per CDR3 protein. The sample consists of 200,000 to 250,000 distinct CDR3 sequences, 20% to 25% of them appearing once. Time point described: newly diagnosed GD, antithyroid drugs for less than 3 months. The TCR library was prepared using RNA isolated from PBMCs. The sequencing used peripheral blood mononuclear cells (PBMCs), collected at new diagnosis, from a patient treated with antithyroid drugs. The source is a female donor with Graves disease.

This clonotype was picked up many times. The J gene is TRBJ1-6, the V gene TRBV7-9, with D perhaps TRBD1 (6 bases). V lost 4 bases to trimming and J lost 7 bases, with 23 bases between them. There are 18 residues in the CDR3. Germline V gives CDR1 SEHNR, CDR2 FQNEAQ (reference sequence). CDR3 bases: TGTGCCAGCAGCTCAAAGGGGGGTTCCCGCGGAAACAATTCACCCCTCCACTTT. Translated, it gives CASSSKGGSRGNNSPLHF. Full variable domain (rest looked up from reference TRBV7-9 and TRBJ1-6): DTGVSQNPRHKITKRGQNVTFRCDPISEHNRLYWYRQTLGQGPEFLTYFQNEAQLEKSRLLSDRFSAERPKGSFSTLEIQRTEQGDSAMYLCASSSKGGSRGNNSPLHFGNGTRLTVT.

The chain combines TRBV5-5 with TRBJ1-1; D is ambiguous. This CDR3 comprises 16 residues. V dropped 4 bases and J dropped 0 bases, with 16 bases sitting between them. Germline V gene lookup returns CDR1 SGHKS and CDR2 YYEKEE (reference sequence). The CDR3 loop reads CASSLSRAVLNTEAFF. The CDR3 DNA follows: TGTGCCAGCAGCCTCTCCCGAGCGGTACTGAACACTGAAGCTTTCTTT.

In its sample, this clonotype was seen many times. The rearrangement links TRBV6-1 to TRBJ2-4; D ambiguous. Trimming cost V 2 bases and J 7 bases, with 9 bases left between them. Germline V lookup: CDR1 MNHNS, CDR2 SASEGT. This CDR3 has 13 residues. The CDR3 nucleotides are TGTGCCAGCAGTGAACTACAGCGTAACATTCAGTACTTC. As protein: CASSELQRNIQYF.

This clonotype has a handful of counts. The chain joins TRBV27 to TRBJ2-7, with TRBD2 matching over 15 bases. Germline loops: CDR1 MNHEY, CDR2 SMNVEV (reference sequence). The V gene end was trimmed by 4 bases and the J gene end by 7 bases; junction bases not matched to a gene: 8. This CDR3 is 16 amino acids long. Here the CDR3 reads CASSSPRTSGRGEQYF. The CDR3 DNA sequence: TGTGCCAGCAGTTCCCCTCGGACTAGCGGGAGGGGGGAGCAGTACTTC.

This clonotype was recorded at least ten times. V is TRBV7-8 and J is TRBJ2-3, with TRBD2 matching over 8 bases. The CDR3 sequence is 19 residues long. With 0 bases clipped from V and 0 bases from J, the junction kept 11 bases outside the gene matches. The germline CDR1 and CDR2 sequences are SGHVS and FQNEAQ. For the CDR3, the DNA is TGTGCCAGCAGCTTAGCGCCCCGTGGACTAGCAGCTAGCACAGATACGCAGTATTTT. It yields the protein CASSLAPRGLAASTDTQYF.

In this sample, this clonotype turned up many times. The chain combines TRBV5-1 with TRBJ2-3, with D possibly being TRBD2 (5 bases). The germline V and J ends were trimmed by 3 bases and 0 bases, with 11 bases remaining between them. The CDR3 extends over 15 amino acids. Germline-derived CDR1 and CDR2 are SGHRS and YFSETQ. Here the CDR3 reads CASSWAAGSTDTQYF. CDR3 nucleotide sequence: TGCGCCAGCAGCTGGGCCGCGGGTAGCACAGATACGCAGTATTTT.

This clonotype was detected many times. This sequence joins TRBV18 and TRBJ1-1; 12 nucleotides line up with TRBD1. This CDR3 is 16 amino acids long. V lost 3 bases and J lost 5; bases outside the gene matches: 7. Germline values: CDR1 KGHSH, CDR2 LQKENI. The CDR3 loop is CASSPGTGGAGTEAFF. CDR3 in DNA: TGTGCCAGCTCACCTGGGACAGGGGGCGCGGGGACTGAAGCTTTCTTT.

V usage is TRBV28 and J usage is TRBJ2-1; tentatively, D is TRBD2 (6 bases). The tail of the sequence fits TRBJ2-5 better, so the J call may be wrong. Germline CDR1 is MDHEN and CDR2 is SYDVKM. The CDR3 covers 16 residues. The CDR3 DNA reads as TGTGCCAGCAGTCCGTCGGAGGGCGGAACAGCGGAGACCCAGTACTTC. Protein: CASSPSEGGTAETQYF.

This clonotype was picked up one time. This chain links TRBV7-3 with TRBJ2-5; 7 bases fit TRBD2. The germline V gene has CDR1 SGHTA and CDR2 FQGTGA. CDR3 size: 15 residues. V was clipped by 4 bases and J by 5 bases; unmatched bases: 10. In nucleotides, the CDR3 is TGTGCCAGCAGCTGGGGAGGGCTCGGCGGGGAGACCCAGTACTTC. Amino acids: CASSWGGLGGETQYF. The variable domain in full, with the rest retrieved from reference TRBV7-3 and TRBJ2-5, is GAGVSQTPSNKVTEKGKYVELRCDPISGHTALYWYRQSLGQGPEFLIYFQGTGAADDSGLPNDRFFAVRPEGSVSTLKIQRTERGDSAVYLCASSWGGLGGETQYFGPGTRLLVL.

The genes are TRBV7-2 and TRBJ2-7; TRBD2 matches at 8 bases. V shed 4 bases and J 7 bases; nucleotides not matched to a gene: 6. Germline V gene sequence: CDR1 SGHTA, CDR2 FQGNSA. CDR3 size: 13 residues. CDR3 in DNA: TGTGCCAGCAGCTGGAATGGCGGGGGGGAGCAGTACTTC. Encoded protein: CASSWNGGGEQYF.

This clonotype has only a few counts. CDR3 sequence: CASSLGQYGYTF. The DNA of the CDR3 is TGTGCCAGCAGCTTAGGACAGTATGGCTACACCTTC. This chain uses TRBV7-9 with TRBJ1-2; a weak D match, TRBD1 (5 bases). Trimming removed 1 base at V and 5 bases at J, with 5 bases between. The CDR3 spans 12 residues. CDR1 SEHNR and CDR2 FQNEAQ come from the germline V gene (reference sequence).

This clonotype was observed at least ten times. The rearrangement uses TRBV20-1 and TRBJ1-5; TRBD1 is a possible D gene (5 bases). V lost 8 bases to trimming and J lost 1 base, with 15 bases between them. CDR3 size: 14 residues. Germline V gene sequence: CDR1 DFQATT, CDR2 SNEGSKA (reference sequence). CDR3 region: CSLTPGGSNQPQHF. In nucleotides, the CDR3 is TGCAGTCTGACCCCTGGGGGGAGCAATCAGCCCCAGCATTTT.

This clonotype was counted ten times or more. The V gene is TRBV4-3, the J gene TRBJ2-7, with 7 bases lining up with TRBD2. Germline CDR1 and CDR2: LGHNA and YSLEER. After removal of 2 bases from V and 4 bases from J, the junction contained 2 bases not matched to a gene. The CDR3 contains 13 residues. The CDR3 loop is CASSQQGGYEQYF. The DNA for the CDR3 is TGCGCCAGCAGCCAACAGGGAGGGTACGAGCAGTACTTC.

This clonotype has ten or more counts. The gene calls are TRBV19 and TRBJ1-2, with 9 bases that match TRBD1. The CDR3 spans 15 residues. Germline lookup yields CDR1 LNHDA and CDR2 SQIVND (reference sequence). Losses at the gene ends were 5 bases for V and 6 bases for J; bases not matched to a gene: 10. CDR3 protein: CASSVSIQGADGYTF. CDR3 in DNA: TGTGCCAGTAGTGTTTCAATACAGGGGGCGGATGGCTACACCTTC.

At least ten counts were recorded for this clonotype. The chain has TRBV6-2 or TRBV6-3 and TRBJ1-6; TRBD1 matches 8 bases. The J segment lost 7 bases and the V segment lost 7 bases, leaving 9 bases of the junction unmatched. Germline V gene lookup returns CDR1 MNHEY and CDR2 SVGEGT. There are 15 residues in the CDR3. CDR3 bases: TGTGCCAGCAAAACTGTACAGGGGGGGAATTCACCCCTCCACTTT. This translates into CASKTVQGGNSPLHF.

This clonotype showed up many times. The V gene is TRBV27, the J gene TRBJ2-1; D is unresolved. From germline, CDR1 is MNHEY and CDR2 SMNVEV (reference sequence). This CDR3 has 15 amino acids. The germline V and J ends were trimmed by 4 bases and 6 bases, with 16 bases remaining between them. The DNA for the CDR3 is TGTGCCAGCAGTTCCCACACCTCCCAGCGCAATGAGCAGTTCTTC. Its translation: CASSSHTSQRNEQFF.

The chain employs TRBV18 and TRBJ1-2, with 7 bases identical to TRBD1. This CDR3 contains 15 residues. V was pared by 3 bases and J by 4 bases, with 8 bases of the junction left unmatched. Germline V lookup: CDR1 KGHSH, CDR2 LQKENI. The CDR3 nucleotides are TGTGCCAGCTCACCGTCCACAGGGGTGGGCTATGGCTACACCTTC. Translated, it gives CASSPSTGVGYGYTF.

This clonotype was counted many times. The genes are TRBV6-1 and TRBJ1-5, with 7 nucleotides matching TRBD1. Per germline, CDR1 MNHNS and CDR2 SASEGT. After removal of 5 bases from V and 4 bases from J, the junction contained 8 bases not matched to a gene. The CDR3 sequence is 15 residues long. In DNA form, the CDR3 reads TGTGCCAGCAGTCCCCGACAGGGAAGAAATCAGCCCCAGCATTTT. This codes for CASSPRQGRNQPQHF.

This clonotype was counted at least ten times. The chain employs TRBV30 and TRBJ2-2; 7 bases map to TRBD1. In germline, CDR1 is GTSNPN, CDR2 SVGIG (reference sequence). The length of the CDR3 is 13 residues. In DNA, the CDR3 is TGTGCTCGGGGACAGACGAACACCGGGGAGCTGTTTTTT. Protein sequence: CARGQTNTGELFF.

This clonotype was detected many times. V usage is TRBV5-1 and J usage is TRBJ2-1, with 10 bases lining up with TRBD2. The CDR3 sequence is 16 residues long. Germline-derived CDR1 and CDR2 are SGHRS and YFSETQ. Unmatched junction bases numbered 7, after V lost 4 bases and J lost 3 bases. The CDR3 bases are TGCGCCAGCAGCCTAACCGGGACTAGCGTCTACAATGAGCAGTTCTTC. This encodes CASSLTGTSVYNEQFF.

This clonotype appeared many times. This rearrangement joins TRBV4-3 to TRBJ2-3, with 8 bases aligning to TRBD2. Germline V CDR1 and CDR2: LGHNA, YSLEER. The CDR3 length is 17 residues. V shed 1 base, J shed 2 bases, and the junction held 8 bases outside the gene matches. The CDR3 nucleotides are TGCGCCAGCAGCCAAGCCCCAGCGGGAGCCTACACAGATACGCAGTATTTT. Translated, it gives CASSQAPAGAYTDTQYF.

This clonotype was observed at least ten times. The chain couples TRBV20-1 to TRBJ2-7; TRBD2 matches at 10 bases. Trimming at V came to 0 bases and at J to 3 bases, leaving 5 bases not matched to a gene. This CDR3 is 15 amino acids long. Germline loops: CDR1 DFQATT, CDR2 SNEGSKA (reference sequence). As DNA, the CDR3 is TGCAGTGCTAGAGATCGTCGGACTAGCGGCTACGAGCAGTACTTC. Its translation is CSARDRRTSGYEQYF.

This clonotype was recorded at least ten times. The chain's CDR3 is CSASDRGLGNTIYF. For the CDR3, the DNA is TGCAGTGCTAGCGACAGGGGGCTTGGAAACACCATATATTTT. The rearrangement links TRBV20-1 to TRBJ1-3; the match to TRBD1 covers 10 bases. V lost 3 bases to trimming and J lost 3 bases; unmatched junction nucleotides: 2. There are 14 residues in the CDR3. The V gene's germline CDR1 is DFQATT and CDR2 SNEGSKA (reference sequence).

To note about this clonotype: A much larger clone differs by one base, so this may be a read error. This rearrangement joins TRBV5-5 to TRBJ1-3; 8 nucleotides align to TRBD1. Germline V CDR1 and CDR2: SGHKS, YYEKEE (reference sequence). The CDR3 totals 16 residues. The CDR3 loop reads CASSRAGQGSGSTIYF. CDR3 in DNA: TGTGCCAGCAGCCGAGCTGGACAGGGCTCTGGAAGCACCATATATTTT.

This clonotype has at least ten counts. This sequence joins TRBV20-1 and TRBJ2-3, with 8 bases aligning to TRBD2. Germline values: CDR1 DFQATT, CDR2 SNEGSKA (reference sequence). V dropped 3 bases and J dropped 2; count of bases not matched to a gene: 7. CDR3 size: 15 residues. The CDR3 spells CSARVTAGDTDTQYF. The CDR3 region has the DNA TGCAGTGCTAGGGTCACAGCGGGGGACACAGATACGCAGTATTTT.

This clonotype was picked up many times. The gene calls are TRBV5-1 and TRBJ2-1, with TRBD1 matching over 10 bases. This CDR3 comprises 14 residues. Looked up from germline, CDR1 is SGHRS and CDR2 is YFSETQ. J was trimmed by 8 bases and V by 4 bases; bases with no gene match: 6. The CDR3 coding sequence is TGCGCCAGCAGCCCGACAGGGGGCCGGTATGAGCAGTTCTTC. This gives the protein CASSPTGGRYEQFF.

This clonotype was picked up a small number of times. CDR3 in amino acids: CASSRTAGGSGNEQFF. The DNA of the CDR3 is TGCGCCAGCAGCCGGACAGCGGGGGGGTCTGGCAATGAGCAGTTCTTC. J is TRBJ2-1 and V is TRBV5-1; 10 bases align to TRBD2. Germline V gene lookup returns CDR1 SGHRS and CDR2 YFSETQ. The CDR3 consists of 16 residues. Losses at the gene ends were 4 bases for V and 6 bases for J; bases not matched to a gene: 10.

This clonotype was seen many times. The chain joins TRBV7-2 to TRBJ1-4; D uncertain. The CDR3 length is 13 residues. Trimming shortened V by 5 bases and J by 3 bases, and 7 bases separated the two germline ends. Germline V CDR1 and CDR2: SGHTA, FQGNSA. CDR3 loop: CASSPQANEKLFF. The CDR3 DNA sequence: TGTGCCAGCAGCCCTCAAGCTAATGAAAAACTGTTTTTT.

Ten or more counts support this clonotype. The rearrangement links TRBV6-2 or TRBV6-3 to TRBJ2-7; D gene unclear. V gave up 2 bases and J gave up 6 bases, with 8 bases separating them. CDR3 length: 12 residues. CDR1 is MNHEY, CDR2 SVGEGT, per germline. The CDR3 sequence is CASSYPSREQYF. CDR3 in DNA: TGTGCCAGCAGTTACCCCTCGCGCGAGCAGTACTTC.

This clonotype has at least ten counts. The J gene is TRBJ2-3, the V gene TRBV10-1, with 10 bases lining up with TRBD2. Trimming at V came to 3 bases and at J to 2 bases, leaving 5 bases not matched to a gene. CDR1 and CDR2 from the germline V gene are WNHNN and SYGVQD (reference sequence). CDR3 length: 16 amino acids. CDR3 in DNA: TGCGCCAGCAGTGAAAGGACTAGCGGAGCCACAGATACGCAGTATTTT. This codes for CASSERTSGATDTQYF.

At least ten counts were recorded for this clonotype. The chain joins TRBV28 to TRBJ2-5, with D perhaps matching TRBD2 (6 bases). This CDR3 is 15 amino acids long. The germline gives CDR1 MDHEN, CDR2 SYDVKM. Trimming took 6 bases from V and 5 from J, leaving 19 bases between them. The DNA for the CDR3 is TGTGCCAGCAGCATAAGTAGCGGAGGGAAGGAGACCCAGTACTTC. It specifies CASSISSGGKETQYF.